This is a list of T cell receptor beta chains from one sample in a study of blood T cells in healthy people across ages. TCRdb redid the calling of the 5' RACE reads with MiXCR, one entry per CDR3 protein. This sample carries under 1,000,000 distinct CDR3 sequences, about 47% of them seen once, and the ten largest clones take approximately 18%. The sequenced sample was blood. The source is a man at least 80 years old in good health. Both conserved end residues are part of each CDR3. D genes are given only for firm matches. Size is stated for part of the rows, as once, few or many counts, or as a class when the clone is expanded.

D | J | V | size | DNA | CDR3
TRBD2 | TRBJ2-1 | TRBV24-1 | many | TGTGCCACCACCGGAGCTGGACTAGCGGGTAACAATGAGCAGTTCTTC | CATTGAGLAGNNEQFF
NA | TRBJ2-2 | TRBV10-1 | NA | TGCGCCAGCAGTGAGCCTAAAGCGGGGTTAATAAACACCGGGGGGCAGTTTTTT | CASSEPKAGLINTGGQFF
NA | TRBJ1-1 | TRBV14 | NA | TGTGCCAGCAGCCAAAGGGGGGTTCAAGCTTTCTTT | CASSQRGVQAFF
NA | TRBJ2-3 | TRBV7-2 | many | TGTGCCAGCAGCTTAAACATCGGCACAGATACGCAGTATTTT | CASSLNIGTDTQYF
NA | TRBJ2-3 | TRBV7-2 | NA | TGTGCCAGCAGCTCCCTCAATAGGGTAACAGATACGCAGTATTTT | CASSSLNRVTDTQYF
NA | TRBJ2-1 | TRBV3-1 | few | TGTGCCAGCAGCCAAGCCCGGACAGCTCACAATGAGCAGTTCTTC | CASSQARTAHNEQFF
NA | TRBJ2-5 | TRBV20-1 | many | TGCAGTGCTAGAGTTCCAGGACAAGAGACCCAGTACTTC | CSARVPGQETQYF
TRBD2 | TRBJ2-3 | TRBV29-1 | NA | TGCAGCGTCTCCGCGGGAGTTGGAAGGGATACGCAGTATTTT | CSVSAGVGRDTQYF
NA | TRBJ2-3 | TRBV13 | NA | TGTGCCAGCCTTGGGCGGGGCCTGGGGGATACGCAGTATTTT | CASLGRGLGDTQYF
NA | TRBJ2-1 | TRBV28 | NA | TGTGCCAGCAGTTCCATAGCGGAGACCTACAATGAGCAGTTCTTC | CASSSIAETYNEQFF
NA | TRBJ2-3 | TRBV12-3/TRBV12-4 | NA | TGTGCCAGCAGTTTCGGGAAGAGACTAACACGCACAGATACGCAGTATTTT | CASSFGKRLTRTDTQYF
TRBD2 | TRBJ2-4 | TRBV4-3 | NA | TGCGCCAGCAGCCAAGATAGTCCGGCGGGAGCGGACAAAAACATTCAGTACTTC | CASSQDSPAGADKNIQYF
NA | TRBJ2-7 | TRBV10-3 | NA | TGTGCCACCGACCCAACGGGCTACGAGCAGTACTTC | CATDPTGYEQYF
NA | TRBJ2-1 | TRBV29-1 | NA | TGCAGCGTTGGGACTGGGGTGGGTGATGAGCAGTTCTTC | CSVGTGVGDEQFF
NA | TRBJ2-7 | TRBV20-1 | NA | TGCAGTGCTAGAGATCAAAGGACAGCTTCCTACGAGCAGTACTTC | CSARDQRTASYEQYF
NA | TRBJ1-5 | TRBV7-2 | NA | TGTGCCAGCGGCTTATCCGAGACAGATTTCGATCAGCCCCAGCATTTT | CASGLSETDFDQPQHF
NA | TRBJ1-1 | TRBV7-9 | once | TGTGCCAGCAGCTTAGAGGCCAGAGCGAACACTGAAGCTTTCTTT | CASSLEARANTEAFF
TRBD2 | TRBJ2-1 | TRBV24-1 | few | TGTGCCACCAGTGATGCGGGGTGGGCTAGCGGCGGCTACAATGAGCAGTTCTTC | CATSDAGWASGGYNEQFF
NA | TRBJ2-7 | TRBV18 | few | TGTGCCAGCTCCCAAGGGGCAGCCGAGCAGTACTTC | CASSQGAAEQYF
NA | TRBJ1-2 | TRBV9 | NA | TGTGCCAGCAGCGTGGCGGGCACCTACTATGGCTACACCTTC | CASSVAGTYYGYTF